This entry describes one T cell receptor (beta chain). Its antigen specificity is not known. Base qualities are not at hand, and no much larger clone is one base apart. Libraries were built with 5' RACE. For sequencing, a NextSeq 500 was employed. In the TCR library protocol, unique molecular identifiers were attached to individual cDNA molecules to correct for PCR bias and sequencing error. Both TCR alpha and beta chains were sequenced, and tight co-correlation was observed between alpha and beta sequence abundances in each sample. In the source study's methods: Decombinator V4 was used to perform V gene, J gene and CDR3 annotation of TCR sequences. TCRs were defined as expanded if a significant change between any two time points was detected under a Poisson model with p below 0.0001. TCR abundances were normalised to the total number of TCRs sequenced per sample and were expressed as counts per million. VDJdb, accessed on 1 November 2021, was searched for TCRs annotated for CMV, EBV and SARS-CoV-2, and TCRs annotated for more than one antigen were excluded. In TCRdb, the public reads were trimmed at Q25 with fastp and aligned with MiXCR, with productive beta chains retained. Records with the same CDR3 protein are collapsed into one entry carrying the most frequent genes and DNA. The V and J calls reflect TCRdb's pipeline rather than the authors' work. Across this sample there are roughly 100,000 distinct CDR3 sequences, with 14% seen only once. Around 5.8% of the sample belongs to the ten largest clones.

The sample is drawn from a study of early T cells in non-severe SARS-CoV-2 infection (dated by TCRdb to the early 2020s). As for the study more broadly: Because TCR sequencing relied on bulk RNA taken from unsorted whole blood, pairing of alpha and beta chains was not possible.

The study was a case-control design nested within a healthcare worker cohort in London, UK, with weekly nasopharyngeal swab PCR tests and blood sampling. Healthcare workers were recruited between 23 and 31 March 2020, during the week of the UK lockdown, and were followed weekly for up to about 16 weeks. The full study reports these points: VDJdb matching was skewed toward anti-spike CD8 responses, so virus-specific expansions were likely underestimated and private and CD4 specificities were missed.

The sample consisted of whole blood. The clonotype comes from an adult who was a healthcare worker with PCR-confirmed SARS-CoV-2 infection or an uninfected control (not recorded which).

The DNA reads as follows: TGTGCCAACACAGGCCAAGAGACCCAGTACTTC. Translated, it reads CANTGQETQYF. This receptor chain uses TRBV2 and TRBJ2-5, with TRBD1 as a weak D call on 5 bases. Based on the germline V gene, the CDR1 and CDR2 sequences are SNHLY and FYNNEI. Taken from cysteine to phenylalanine, the CDR3 has 11 residues. Only the CDR3 DNA is retained, 33 bases long and in frame from the first base. V lost 10 bases and J lost 1 base; the stretch between them is 7 bases long.